This passage covers 13 T cell receptor beta chains from one sample sequenced in a study of identical twins. TCRdb analysed the 5' RACE reads with MiXCR anew, one entry per CDR3 protein. This sample has some 1,700,000 distinct CDR3 sequences, with around 33% found just once. The specimen sequenced was cord blood. These receptors all come from a newborn girl in good health.

In its sample, this clonotype was seen a few times. The chain recombines TRBV7-9 with TRBJ2-1; 9 nucleotides line up with TRBD2. V lost 8 bases and J lost 7; bases outside the gene matches: 12. The germline gives CDR1 SEHNR, CDR2 FQNEAQ (reference sequence). The CDR3 is 15 residues long. The CDR3 bases are TGTGCCAGCTTCGCGGTCGCGGGGGGGTGGAATGAGCAGTTCTTC. Protein product: CASFAVAGGWNEQFF.

The chain couples TRBV20-1 to TRBJ2-1; weak D call: TRBD1 (5 bases). The ends were cut back, 3 bases at V and 13 bases at J, with 22 bases in the middle. Germline loops: CDR1 DFQATT, CDR2 SNEGSKA (reference sequence). The length of the CDR3 is 14 residues. In DNA form, the CDR3 reads TGCAGTGCTAGTCCCCAGGGAAGGGAAGAGACCCAGTTCTTC. Its translation is CSASPQGREETQFF.

The count of this clonotype is one. This chain uses TRBV14 with TRBJ1-4; possibly TRBD1 for D (5 bases). V lost 4 bases to trimming and J lost 2 bases, with 8 bases between them. Germline-derived CDR1 and CDR2 are SGHDN and FVKESK. This CDR3 spans 14 amino acids. The CDR3 is CASSRRVTNEKLFF. The CDR3 DNA sequence: TGTGCCAGCAGCCGCAGGGTCACTAATGAAAAACTGTTTTTT.

This clonotype was detected a few times. The CDR3 loop reads CASSEITPAGPADEKLFF. As DNA, the CDR3 is TGTGCCAGCAGTGAAATTACCCCGGCAGGCCCGGCAGATGAAAAACTGTTTTTT. The rearrangement joins TRBV25-1 to TRBJ1-4, with no clear D. Germline V lookup: CDR1 MGHDK, CDR2 SYGVNS. The length of the CDR3 is 18 residues. V was pared by 2 bases and J by 6 bases, with 22 bases between. Full variable domain (remainder filled in from reference TRBV25-1 and TRBJ1-4): EADIYQTPRYLVIGTGKKITLECSQTMGHDKMYWYQQDPGMELHLIHYSYGVNSTEKGDLSSESTVSRIRTEHFPLTLESARPSHTSQYLCASSEITPAGPADEKLFFGSGTQLSVL.

This chain uses TRBV24-1 with TRBJ2-1, with a weak D call TRBD2 (6 bases). Germline assignment: CDR1 KGHDR and CDR2 SFDVKD. The V and J ends lost 5 bases and 5 bases respectively, with 18 bases between them. The CDR3 totals 16 residues. CDR3 sequence: CATSGRARRGDNEQFF. CDR3 sequence (DNA): TGTGCCACCAGTGGAAGGGCTCGGAGGGGCGACAATGAGCAGTTCTTC.

V usage is TRBV20-1 and J usage is TRBJ1-5, with D tentatively TRBD1 (6 bases). The germline gives CDR1 DFQATT, CDR2 SNEGSKA (reference sequence). This CDR3 is 14 amino acids long. V shed 5 bases and J shed 3 bases, with 14 bases lying between them. The CDR3 sequence: CSAVAGQNNQPQHF. Written as DNA, the CDR3 is TGCAGTGCTGTGGCCGGACAGAACAATCAGCCCCAGCATTTT.

This clonotype was recorded once. This chain joins TRBV9 and TRBJ2-1; 9 bases line up with TRBD1. The CDR3 sequence is 14 residues long. The V and J ends lost 2 bases and 5 bases, in that order; junction bases with no gene match: 2. Germline lookup yields CDR1 SGDLS and CDR2 YYNGEE. The CDR3 nucleotides are TGTGCCAGCAGCGTGGGACAGGGTCACAATGAGCAGTTCTTC. Encoded protein: CASSVGQGHNEQFF.

This clonotype was counted many times. The V call is TRBV20-1, the J call TRBJ2-1; 7 nucleotides agree with TRBD1. The germline gives CDR1 DFQATT, CDR2 SNEGSKA (reference sequence). The CDR3 totals 15 residues. V gave up 0 bases and J gave up 0 bases; unmatched junction bases: 2. The CDR3 nucleotides are TGCAGTGCTAGAGATCCAGGGGGCTCCTACAATGAGCAGTTCTTC. Encoded protein: CSARDPGGSYNEQFF.

The chain recombines TRBV28 with TRBJ2-3; possible D gene TRBD1, 7 bases. Germline V gives CDR1 MDHEN, CDR2 SYDVKM. The V and J ends lost 3 bases and 4 bases respectively, with 14 bases between them. The CDR3 totals 15 residues. CDR3 residues: CASSFSRGESDTQYF. CDR3 nucleotide sequence: TGTGCCAGCAGTTTTAGCAGGGGGGAGTCAGATACGCAGTATTTT.

The chain combines TRBV25-1 with TRBJ1-1; D unclear. The CDR3 has 16 amino acids. Trimming took 1 base from V and 3 from J, leaving 15 bases between them. Germline values: CDR1 MGHDK, CDR2 SYGVNS. The CDR3: CASSEFSGTDYTEAFF. For the CDR3, the DNA is TGTGCCAGCAGTGAATTCTCCGGCACAGATTACACTGAAGCTTTCTTT.

The V and J genes are TRBV14 and TRBJ1-6; D not resolved. V was pared by 1 base and J by 8 bases, with 12 bases between. The CDR3 has 15 amino acids. Per germline, CDR1 SGHDN and CDR2 FVKESK. The CDR3: CASSQASGAHSPLHF. CDR3 DNA sequence: TGTGCCAGCAGCCAAGCGTCGGGAGCCCATTCACCCCTCCACTTT. Filled out from reference TRBV14 and TRBJ1-6, the complete variable domain reads EAGVTQFPSHSVIEKGQTVTLRCDPISGHDNLYWYRRVMGKEIKFLLHFVKESKQDESGMPNNRFLAERTGGTYSTLKVQPAELEDSGVYFCASSQASGAHSPLHFGNGTRLTVT.

The sample holds a few counts of this clonotype. This chain connects TRBV11-2 to TRBJ1-1, with D perhaps matching TRBD1 (5 bases). Per germline, CDR1 SGHAT and CDR2 FQNNGV. The CDR3 has 13 residues. V was clipped by 6 bases and J by 4 bases, with 12 bases between them. CDR3 in DNA: TGTGCCAGCAGGCTGGACACGGGCACTGAAGCTTTCTTT. Residues: CASRLDTGTEAFF.

This clonotype was seen a handful of times. The J gene is TRBJ2-5, the V gene TRBV6-1; the D is unclear. Germline lookup yields CDR1 MNHNS and CDR2 SASEGT. V was trimmed by 7 bases and J by 2 bases, leaving 8 bases between them. The CDR3 totals 12 residues. The CDR3 spells CASTQLQETQYF. In DNA form, the CDR3 reads TGTGCCAGCACCCAGCTACAAGAGACCCAGTACTTC.